The 20 T cell receptor beta chains below all came from one sample that was sequenced in a study of T cell repertoires and HLA-DP antigens. Using immunoSEQ multiplex PCR, the repertoire was profiled, and TCRdb retains in-frame clones only, with some absent. Of more than 90,000 clones listed, nearly 95% are singletons. These receptors lack a known antigen. The sequencing input was CD4+ T cells from PBMCs. These receptors all stem from a woman younger than 35 in good health and CMV-seronegative.

The chain employs TRBV5-1 and TRBJ2-5, with D possibly matching TRBD2 (11 bases). CDR1 and CDR2 (germline): SGHRS, YFSETQ. The CDR3 is 20 residues long. Trimming cost V 0 bases and J 0 bases, with 24 bases left between them. The CDR3 sequence is CASSLGGQGTSGVYQETQYF. The CDR3, as DNA: TGCGCCAGCAGCTTGGGGGGACAGGGGACTAGCGGAGTGTACCAAGAGACCCAGTACTTC. The variable domain in full, with the rest retrieved from reference TRBV5-1 and TRBJ2-5, is KAGVTQTPRYLIKTRGQQVTLSCSPISGHRSVSWYQQTPGQGLQFLFEYFSETQRNKGNFPGRFSGRQFSNSRSEMNVSTLELGDSALYLCASSLGGQGTSGVYQETQYFGPGTRLLVL.

The rearrangement links TRBV5-1 to TRBJ2-7, with TRBD1 matching 11 bases. Looked up from germline, CDR1 is SGHRS and CDR2 is YFSETQ. CDR3 size: 14 residues. Losses at the gene ends were 4 bases for V and 6 bases for J; bases not matched to a gene: 6. The DNA for the CDR3 is TGCGCCAGCAGCATCGGGACAGGGGGAACCGAGCAGTACTTC. This codes for CASSIGTGGTEQYF.

The V gene is TRBV4-2, the J gene TRBJ2-5; D is possibly TRBD1 (6 bases). The V and J ends lost 4 bases and 5 bases respectively, with 11 bases between them. In germline, CDR1 is LGHNA, CDR2 YNFKEQ. The CDR3 sequence is 13 residues long. The CDR3 sequence: CASSLNQGETQYF. CDR3 DNA sequence: TGTGCCAGCAGCCTCAACCAGGGGGAGACCCAGTACTTC.

The rearrangement links TRBV27 to TRBJ1-1, with unresolved D. The CDR3 sequence is 16 residues long. Trimming stripped 0 bases from V and 1 base from J, with 12 bases between. Germline CDR1 and CDR2: MNHEY and SMNVEV (reference sequence). CDR3 coding DNA: TGTGCCAGCAGTTTATCAAGTTGGGGAGGGAACACTGAAGCTTTCTTT. Protein sequence: CASSLSSWGGNTEAFF.

The chain combines TRBV28 with TRBJ2-5, with a tentative D call TRBD2 (6 bases). The CDR3 sequence is 15 residues long. V was trimmed by 10 bases and J by 5 bases, leaving 23 bases between them. Germline V gene data show CDR1 as MDHEN and CDR2 as SYDVKM. The CDR3 coding sequence is TGTGCCATCTCCACATTGGGAGCGGGTCGGGAGACCCAGTACTTC. It is translated as CAISTLGAGRETQYF.

The chain links TRBV9 to TRBJ1-3; D remains unclear. V was trimmed by 0 bases and J by 0 bases, leaving 10 bases between them. Germline V gene sequence: CDR1 SGDLS, CDR2 YYNGEE. This CDR3 has 16 residues. DNA of the CDR3: TGTGCCAGCAGCGTAGGGTTTGGGTACTCTGGAAACACCATATATTTT. It encodes CASSVGFGYSGNTIYF.

The CDR3 spells CASSPGAQETQYF. The CDR3 DNA sequence: TGTGCCAGCAGCCCAGGGGCCCAAGAGACCCAGTACTTC. The chain has TRBV5-4 and TRBJ2-5; tentative D call: TRBD1 (6 bases). V lost 4 bases and J 1 base, leaving 8 bases between the germline ends. In germline, CDR1 is SGHNT, CDR2 YYREEE (reference sequence). The CDR3 is made up of 13 amino acids.

This clone was seen a single time. The chain couples TRBV5-4 to TRBJ1-1; D unresolved. The CDR3 spans 12 residues. The V and J ends lost 5 bases and 6 bases respectively, with 11 bases between them. Germline CDR1 and CDR2: SGHNT and YYREEE (reference sequence). CDR3 nucleotide sequence: TGTGCCAGCAGTCGGACGGGCGCTGAAGCTTTCTTT. Protein: CASSRTGAEAFF. The whole variable domain, filled in from reference TRBV5-4 and TRBJ1-1, reads ETGVTQSPTHLIKTRGQQVTLRCSSQSGHNTVSWYQQALGQGPQFIFQYYREEENGRGNFPPRFSGLQFPNYSSELNVNALELDDSALYLCASSRTGAEAFFGQGTRLTVV.

This clone was picked up one time. In nucleotides, the CDR3 is TGTGCCAGCACTGAGGCCGGGGCCGCATTCTACGAGCAGTACGTC. This sequence encodes CASTEAGAAFYEQYV. The chain recombines TRBV28 with TRBJ2-7; tentatively, D is TRBD1 or TRBD2 (5 bases each). V was clipped by 7 bases and J by 3 bases, with 19 bases between them. Germline V CDR1 and CDR2: MDHEN, SYDVKM. This CDR3 contains 15 residues.

DNA for the CDR3: TGTGCCAGCAGTGGGAGGGGGCGATACGAGCAGTACTTC. Its protein is CASSGRGRYEQYF. The V call is TRBV25-1, the J call TRBJ2-7; tentative D call: TRBD1 (7 bases). Germline assignment: CDR1 MGHDK and CDR2 SYGVNS. The length of the CDR3 is 13 residues. Trimming took 4 bases from V and 4 from J, leaving 11 bases between them.

V and J are TRBV18 and TRBJ1-3, with 10 bases aligning to TRBD1. Germline CDR1 KGHSH, CDR2 LQKENI. This CDR3 is built from 18 residues. The V segment lost 0 bases and the J segment 1 base; nucleotides outside the gene matches: 6. The CDR3 loop is CASSPPGQGLGSGNTIYF. The CDR3 bases are TGTGCCAGCTCACCACCGGGACAGGGGCTAGGGTCTGGAAACACCATATATTTT.

The genes are TRBV5-4 and TRBJ2-7; TRBD2 matches 7 bases. Germline V lookup: CDR1 SGHNT, CDR2 YYREEE (reference sequence). The CDR3 runs to 16 residues. J was trimmed by 6 bases and V by 2 bases; bases with no gene match: 14. CDR3 DNA sequence: TGTGCCAGCAGCTTTACGTTCGGGGGGATACAAGGCGAGCAGTACTTC. This translates into CASSFTFGGIQGEQYF.

The chain has TRBV28 and TRBJ2-1; maybe TRBD1 (5 bases). Germline CDR1 MDHEN, CDR2 SYDVKM. CDR3 length: 16 residues. V was cut by 1 base and J by 4 bases, with 14 bases left in between. The CDR3 bases are TGTGCCAGCAGTTTATCGAGGACACGTCTTTACAATGAGCAGTTCTTC. It translates to CASSLSRTRLYNEQFF.

The chain carries TRBV7-2 and TRBJ2-1; 11 bases agree with TRBD2. Trimming cost V 5 bases and J 4 bases; bases outside gene matches: 4. The CDR3 length is 15 residues. CDR1 is SGHTA and CDR2 is FQGNSA in the germline V gene. The CDR3 protein is CASSQGLAEYNEQFF. CDR3 nucleotide sequence: TGTGCCAGCAGCCAGGGACTAGCGGAATACAATGAGCAGTTCTTC.

The CDR3 reads CASRGQGIYGYTF. CDR3 DNA sequence: TGTGCCAGCAGGGGACAGGGCATCTATGGCTACACCTTC. V usage is TRBV28 and J usage is TRBJ1-2, with 9 bases fitting TRBD1. The CDR3 has 13 residues. Germline CDR1 reads MDHEN; CDR2 reads SYDVKM. Trimming cost V 6 bases and J 4 bases; bases outside gene matches: 3.

The rearrangement uses TRBV2 and TRBJ2-5; 9 bases align to TRBD1. The CDR3 has 15 residues. In germline, CDR1 is SNHLY, CDR2 FYNNEI. V gave up 8 bases and J gave up 2 bases; unmatched junction bases: 9. CDR3: CASGGLGQGQETQYF. The CDR3 nucleotides are TGTGCCAGCGGAGGTTTGGGACAGGGACAAGAGACCCAGTACTTC.

The V gene is TRBV6-5, the J gene TRBJ1-1; D call uncertain. Germline V lookup: CDR1 MNHEY, CDR2 SVGAGI. The length of the CDR3 is 14 residues. V was cut by 0 bases and J by 2 bases, with 7 bases left in between. The CDR3: CASSYSAGNTEAFF. For the CDR3, the DNA is TGTGCCAGCAGTTACTCAGCGGGTAACACTGAAGCTTTCTTT.

The genes are TRBV7-8 and TRBJ2-5, with 10 bases lining up with TRBD1. V shed 5 bases and J 5 bases; nucleotides not matched to a gene: 8. Germline CDR1 and CDR2: SGHVS and FQNEAQ. The CDR3 is 15 amino acids. This CDR3 reads CASSPRQGARETQYF. CDR3 nucleotides: TGTGCCAGCAGCCCCCGACAGGGGGCGAGGGAGACCCAGTACTTC.

The rearrangement links TRBV10-3 to TRBJ2-7; 10 bases are shared with TRBD1. The CDR3 consists of 14 residues. The V gene end was trimmed by 5 bases and the J gene end by 7 bases; junction bases not matched to a gene: 8. Germline V lookup: CDR1 ENHRY, CDR2 SYGVKD. The CDR3, as DNA: TGTGCCATCAGTACCGGGACAGGGGAGGGGGAGCAGTACTTC. It encodes CAISTGTGEGEQYF.

This rearrangement joins TRBV11-3 to TRBJ1-1; 9 bases map to TRBD1. This CDR3 region has 15 residues. From germline, CDR1 is SGHNT and CDR2 YENEEA. The J segment lost 3 bases and the V segment lost 3 bases, leaving 5 bases of the junction unmatched. CDR3 in amino acids: CASSLGQGGDTEAFF. Written as DNA, the CDR3 is TGTGCCAGCAGCTTGGGACAGGGAGGGGACACTGAAGCTTTCTTT.